Below are 18 T cell receptor beta chains sequenced from a single sample in a study of T cell responses to AZD1222 COVID-19 vaccine. The method was immunoSEQ multiplex PCR; TCRdb's version includes in-frame clones alone and lacks a portion of them. The top ten hold roughly 5.2% of the sample, which has approximately 130,000 clones, 88% seen once. Material: peripheral blood, obtained 28 days after the second AZD1222 dose. These receptors originate from an adult who received the AZD1222 COVID-19 vaccine.

This clone was detected only once. The chain carries TRBV6-5 and TRBJ2-3; no firm D call. Germline V gene lookup returns CDR1 MNHEY and CDR2 SVGAGI. V lost 2 bases, J lost 5 bases, and 14 bases lay in between. This CDR3 has 15 residues. Here the CDR3 reads CASSYSPAPRDTQYF. The CDR3 coding sequence is TGTGCCAGCAGTTACAGCCCGGCGCCAAGAGATACGCAGTATTTT.

V usage is TRBV7-9 and J usage is TRBJ1-1; no clear D. CDR1 and CDR2 from the germline V gene are SEHNR and FQNEAQ (reference sequence). The CDR3 consists of 14 residues. The V end was cut by 5 bases, the J end by 1 base, with 11 bases between. The CDR3 spells CASSPFQENTEAFF. Here the CDR3 DNA reads TGTGCCAGCAGCCCATTCCAGGAGAACACTGAAGCTTTCTTT.

The chain has TRBV5-6 and TRBJ1-2; D ambiguous. V lost 0 bases to trimming and J lost 5 bases, with 11 bases between them. The CDR3 has 14 residues. Per germline, CDR1 SGHDT and CDR2 YYEEEE. The CDR3 bases are TGTGCCAGCAGCTTGGACCGAGTGGGGTATGGCTACACCTTC. Protein sequence: CASSLDRVGYGYTF.

In its sample, this clone was seen once. The rearrangement uses TRBV28 and TRBJ1-5; no clear D gene. The V end lost 8 bases, the J end lost 0 bases, and 8 bases lay between the germline ends. From germline, CDR1 is MDHEN and CDR2 SYDVKM. This CDR3 has 13 amino acids. CDR3 nucleotides: TGTGCCAGCGGGATAGGTAGCAATCAGCCCCAGCATTTT. This gives the protein CASGIGSNQPQHF.

This chain links TRBV6-2 or TRBV6-3 with TRBJ1-1, with no clear D. The germline CDR1 and CDR2 sequences are MNHEY and SVGEGT. The CDR3 is made up of 12 amino acids. Between the trimmed V and J ends, which lost 2 bases and 6 bases, there was a span of 7 bases. The DNA for the CDR3 is TGTGCCAGCAGTTACCCCGGGGCTGAAGCTTTCTTT. Its translation is CASSYPGAEAFF.

V and J are TRBV7-8 and TRBJ2-7; D is possibly TRBD1 or TRBD2 (6 bases each). Trimming left V 4 bases short and J 3 bases short, with 16 bases between. The CDR3 has 15 amino acids. Germline V gene lookup returns CDR1 SGHVS and CDR2 FQNEAQ. CDR3 in amino acids: CASSYLGGAYYEQYF. Written as DNA, the CDR3 is TGTGCCAGCAGCTATTTGGGGGGCGCTTACTACGAGCAGTACTTC.

The V and J genes are TRBV6-2 or TRBV6-3 and TRBJ2-7; TRBD2 agrees at 7 bases. The CDR3 consists of 12 residues. V trimming: 4 bases; J trimming: 11 bases; junction bases outside the gene matches: 8. Germline CDR1 is MNHEY and CDR2 is SVGEGT. The DNA of the CDR3 is TGTGCCAGCAGTTCCGGGGGGTACAAGGAGTACTTC. Translating it yields CASSSGGYKEYF.

The chain has TRBV5-1 and TRBJ1-6; no reliable D call. The CDR3 is made up of 14 amino acids. V was pared by 0 bases and J by 7 bases, with 8 bases between. The germline CDR1 and CDR2 sequences are SGHRS and YFSETQ. The CDR3 DNA is TGCGCCAGCAGCTTGGGGGAGAAAAATTCACCCCTCCACTTT. Protein: CASSLGEKNSPLHF.

The J gene is TRBJ1-6, the V gene TRBV7-2; 7 bases agree with TRBD1. Trimming cost V 0 bases and J 7 bases; bases outside gene matches: 3. The CDR3 totals 15 residues. Germline loops: CDR1 SGHTA, CDR2 FQGNSA. The CDR3 reads CASSLAGTDNSPLHF. For the CDR3, the DNA is TGTGCCAGCAGCTTAGCCGGGACAGACAATTCACCCCTCCACTTT.

V and J are TRBV7-6 and TRBJ2-3; TRBD2 might be the D (6 bases). The CDR3 has 16 amino acids. Trimming left V 1 base short and J 0 bases short, with 11 bases between. Germline lookup yields CDR1 SGHVS and CDR2 FNYEAQ. The CDR3 reads CASSLVGAGSTDTQYF. CDR3 bases: TGTGCCAGCAGCTTAGTTGGGGCGGGGAGCACAGATACGCAGTATTTT.

The chain uses TRBV6-5 and TRBJ1-2, with TRBD1 matching 8 bases. The CDR3 loop spans 14 amino acids. The J segment lost 8 bases and the V segment lost 5 bases, leaving 10 bases of the junction unmatched. The germline V gene encodes CDR1 MNHEY and CDR2 SVGAGI. The CDR3 DNA is TGTGCCAGCAGTACAACTGGACAGGGACAGGGCTACACCTTC. Translating it yields CASSTTGQGQGYTF.

This clone was detected only once. The chain links TRBV5-1 to TRBJ1-2; weak D call: TRBD1 (6 bases). V dropped 5 bases and J dropped 4 bases, with 12 bases sitting between them. The CDR3 extends over 13 amino acids. Germline assignment: CDR1 SGHRS and CDR2 YFSETQ. This CDR3 reads CASSKDRPYGYTF. The CDR3 DNA follows: TGCGCCAGCAGTAAGGACAGACCCTATGGCTACACCTTC.

The rearrangement joins TRBV27 to TRBJ1-6; 11 bases are a match to TRBD1. Germline V lookup: CDR1 MNHEY, CDR2 SMNVEV (reference sequence). V lost 4 bases to trimming and J lost 0 bases; unmatched junction nucleotides: 5. The CDR3 has 18 residues. The CDR3 spells CASSSPGTGGSYNSPLHF. The CDR3 bases are TGTGCCAGCAGTTCCCCGGGGACAGGGGGCTCCTATAATTCACCCCTCCACTTT.

This chain connects TRBV28 to TRBJ1-5; D unresolved. Trimming removed 7 bases at V and 5 bases at J, with 12 bases between. Germline CDR1 MDHEN, CDR2 SYDVKM. There are 13 residues in the CDR3. This CDR3 reads CASKGSWDQPQHF. CDR3 DNA: TGTGCCAGCAAAGGGAGTTGGGATCAGCCCCAGCATTTT.

The chain is built from TRBV7-9 and TRBJ2-3, with TRBD2 as a possible D gene (5 bases). The CDR3 sequence is 15 residues long. Germline-derived CDR1 and CDR2 are SEHNR and FQNEAQ (reference sequence). V was cut by 7 bases and J by 0 bases, with 14 bases left in between. CDR3 sequence: CASTLGALSTDTQYF. The CDR3, as DNA: TGTGCCAGCACCCTGGGAGCTTTAAGCACAGATACGCAGTATTTT.

This clone was observed once. The V gene is TRBV9, the J gene TRBJ1-1; D uncertain. CDR3 size: 16 residues. Germline V gene sequence: CDR1 SGDLS, CDR2 YYNGEE. The V gene lost 4 bases and the J gene lost 0 bases, with 16 bases spanning the gap. The CDR3 loop reads CASSPAFFTMNTEAFF. The CDR3 DNA reads as TGTGCCAGCAGCCCCGCTTTCTTTACCATGAACACTGAAGCTTTCTTT.

This rearrangement joins TRBV7-9 to TRBJ1-6; 8 bases line up with TRBD1. The CDR3 consists of 14 residues. Unmatched junction bases numbered 8, after V lost 5 bases and J lost 11 bases. CDR1 is SEHNR, CDR2 FQNEAQ, per germline (reference sequence). The CDR3 loop reads CASSPWTGLTPLHF. The CDR3 DNA sequence: TGTGCCAGCAGCCCCTGGACAGGGTTGACACCCCTCCACTTT.

This chain joins TRBV7-9 and TRBJ2-7; D is undetermined. CDR3 length: 13 amino acids. Trimming pared 4 bases from V and 2 bases from J, leaving 9 bases between. CDR1 is SEHNR, CDR2 FQNEAQ, per germline (reference sequence). The CDR3 sequence: CASSSEMAYEQYF. CDR3 sequence (DNA): TGTGCCAGCAGCTCGGAAATGGCCTACGAGCAGTACTTC.